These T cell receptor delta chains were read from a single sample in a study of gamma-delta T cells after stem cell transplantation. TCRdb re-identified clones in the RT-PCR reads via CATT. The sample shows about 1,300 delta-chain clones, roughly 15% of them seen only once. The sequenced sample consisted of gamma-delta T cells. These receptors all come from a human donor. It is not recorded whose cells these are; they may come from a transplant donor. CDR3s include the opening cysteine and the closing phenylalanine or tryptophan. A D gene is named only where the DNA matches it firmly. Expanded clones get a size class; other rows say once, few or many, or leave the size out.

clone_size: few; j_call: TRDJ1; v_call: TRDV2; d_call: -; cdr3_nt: TGTGCCTGTGACACCGTAACTCCCGTTGACGATAAACTCATCTTT; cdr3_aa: CACDTVTPVDDKLIF
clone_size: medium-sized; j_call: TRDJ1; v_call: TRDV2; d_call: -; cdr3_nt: TGTGCCTGTGACACAGTAGGGGCCTACACCGATAAACTCATCTTT; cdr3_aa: CACDTVGAYTDKLIF
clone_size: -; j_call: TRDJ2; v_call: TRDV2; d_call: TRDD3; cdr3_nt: TGTGCCTGTGACACCGTCGAAGTGGGGGATACGCCACAACTCTTCTTT; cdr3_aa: CACDTVEVGDTPQLFF
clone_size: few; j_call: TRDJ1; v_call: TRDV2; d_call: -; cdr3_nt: TGTGCCTGTGAAAATCTGGGGTTCAACGATAAACTCATCTTT; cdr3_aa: CACENLGFNDKLIF
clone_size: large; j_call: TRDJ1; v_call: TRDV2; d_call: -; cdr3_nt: TGTGCCTGTGACACCGTGGAACCCGGGGGCCGTCCCACCGATAAACTCATCTTT; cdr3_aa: CACDTVEPGGRPTDKLIF
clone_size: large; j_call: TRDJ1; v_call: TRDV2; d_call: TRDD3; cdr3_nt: TGTGCCTGCGACCGACTGGGGGATACGGGCACCGATAAACTCATCTTT; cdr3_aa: CACDRLGDTGTDKLIF
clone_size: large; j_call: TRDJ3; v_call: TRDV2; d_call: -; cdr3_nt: TGTGCCTGTGACACCCTTAGGGGGGGAAACCACTCCTGGGACACCCGACAGATGTTTTTC; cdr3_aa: CACDTLRGGNHSWDTRQMFF
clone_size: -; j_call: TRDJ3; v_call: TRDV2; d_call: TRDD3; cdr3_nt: TGTGCCTGTGACACTCCGGGGGATAACCCCCAGATCTCCTGGGACACCCGACAGATGTTTTTC; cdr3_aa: CACDTPGDNPQISWDTRQMFF
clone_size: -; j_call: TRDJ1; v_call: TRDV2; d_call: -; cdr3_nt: TGTGCCTGTGACACCGGGGGGAAAGGGGATAAACTCATCTTT; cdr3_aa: CACDTGGKGDKLIF
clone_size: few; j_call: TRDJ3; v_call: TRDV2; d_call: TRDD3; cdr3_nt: TGTGCCTGTGACACCGTGGGGGACTCGTCTGACTGGGACACCCGACAGATGTTTTTC; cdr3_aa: CACDTVGDSSDWDTRQMFF
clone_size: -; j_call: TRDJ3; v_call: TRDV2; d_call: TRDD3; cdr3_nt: TGTGCCTGTGACACCCTACTGGGGGATAATGGGGCAAGCTCCTGGGACACCCGACAGATGTTTTTC; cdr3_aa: CACDTLLGDNGASSWDTRQMFF
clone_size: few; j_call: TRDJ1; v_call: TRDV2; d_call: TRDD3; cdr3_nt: TGTGCCTGTGACTCCCTCCCTTCCCCTAAGTTTATACTGGGGGATACCTACCTGGAATACACCGATAAACTCATCTTT; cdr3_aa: CACDSLPSPKFILGDTYLEYTDKLIF
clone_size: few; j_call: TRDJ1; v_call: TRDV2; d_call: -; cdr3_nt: TGTGCCTGTGACACCGTGGCCACGTGCACCGATAAACTCATCTTT; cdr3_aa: CACDTVATCTDKLIF
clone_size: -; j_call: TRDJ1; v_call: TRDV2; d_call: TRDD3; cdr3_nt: TGTGCCTGTGACACCGCGAGTCGTCTGGGGGATACGATCCCCGATAAACTCATCTTT; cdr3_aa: CACDTASRLGDTIPDKLIF
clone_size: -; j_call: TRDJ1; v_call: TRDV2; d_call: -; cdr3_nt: TGTGCCTGTGACACCGCCGCCAGCTATCCCGGATCCGTCAATAAACTCATCTTT; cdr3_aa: CACDTAASYPGSVNKLIF
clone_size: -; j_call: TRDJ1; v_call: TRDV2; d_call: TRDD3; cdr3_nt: TGTGCCTGTGACACCCTACCGTACTGGGGGATACGGGGGGACACCGATAAACTCATCTTT; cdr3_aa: CACDTLPYWGIRGDTDKLIF
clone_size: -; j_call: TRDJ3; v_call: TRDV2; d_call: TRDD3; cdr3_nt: TGTGCCTGTGACACCCTTACTGGGGGATACGCGTTCAGCTCCTGGGACACCCGACAGATGTTTTTC; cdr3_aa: CACDTLTGGYAFSSWDTRQMFF
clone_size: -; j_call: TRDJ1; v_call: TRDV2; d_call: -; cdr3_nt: TGTGCCTGTGACCGTCTCTCCCCGGGCGTGCTGGTGGACGAACACGATAAACTCATCTTT; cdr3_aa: CACDRLSPGVLVDEHDKLIF
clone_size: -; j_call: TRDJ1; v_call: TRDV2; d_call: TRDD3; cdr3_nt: TGTGCCTGTGATCCTGTACTGGGGGAATCGTACACCGATAAACTCATCTTT; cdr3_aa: CACDPVLGESYTDKLIF
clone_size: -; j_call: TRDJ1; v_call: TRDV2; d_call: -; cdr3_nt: TGTGCCTGTGACGCGATTACTACTGCAGGGGGTCCCGAATATAACACCGATAAACTCATCTTT; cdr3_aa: CACDAITTAGGPEYNTDKLIF
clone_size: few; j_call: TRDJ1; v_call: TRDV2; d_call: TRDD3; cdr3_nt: TGTGCCTGTGACACCCTTACTGGGGGACCGTACACCGATAAACTCATCTTT; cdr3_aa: CACDTLTGGPYTDKLIF
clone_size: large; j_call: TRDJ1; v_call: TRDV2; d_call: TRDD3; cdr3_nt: TGTGCCTGTGACATTTTACTGGGGGATGACACCGATAAACTCATCTTT; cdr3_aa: CACDILLGDDTDKLIF
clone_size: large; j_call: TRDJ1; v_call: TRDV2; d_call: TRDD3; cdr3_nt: TGTGCCTGTGACACGCTAATGGGGGATACTAACACCGATAAACTCATCTTT; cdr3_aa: CACDTLMGDTNTDKLIF
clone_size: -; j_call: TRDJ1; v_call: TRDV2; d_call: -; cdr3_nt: TGTGCCTGTGACCAGATTTCGTTGAGGTCCCAGATACGGGACACCGATAAACTCATCTTT; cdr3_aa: CACDQISLRSQIRDTDKLIF
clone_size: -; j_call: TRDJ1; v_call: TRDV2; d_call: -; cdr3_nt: TGTGCCTGTGACAAGCGTTCGAACACCGATAAACTCATCTTT; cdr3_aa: CACDKRSNTDKLIF
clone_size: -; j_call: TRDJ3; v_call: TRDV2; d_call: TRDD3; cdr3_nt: TGTGCCTGTGACACCGTAACCTTACTGGGGGCCGCCTGGGACACCCGACAGATGTTTTTC; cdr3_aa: CACDTVTLLGAAWDTRQMFF
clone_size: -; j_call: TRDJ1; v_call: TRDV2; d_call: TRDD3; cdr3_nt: TGTGCCTGTGACACCGTGGGGAATACTGGGGGATACACCGATAAACTCATCTTT; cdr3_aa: CACDTVGNTGGYTDKLIF
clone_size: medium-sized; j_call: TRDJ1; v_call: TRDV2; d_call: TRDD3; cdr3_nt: TGTGCCTGTGACCTACTGGGGGCTAACACCGATAAACTCATCTTT; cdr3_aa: CACDLLGANTDKLIF
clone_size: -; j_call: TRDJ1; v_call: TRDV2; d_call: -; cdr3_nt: TGTGCCTGTGACCAGGCCGGGAGACTTAGGGACACCGATAAACTCATCTTT; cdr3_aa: CACDQAGRLRDTDKLIF
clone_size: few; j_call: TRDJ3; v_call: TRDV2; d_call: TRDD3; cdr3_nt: TGTGCCTGTGACCCGCCGGGTACTGGGGGAAGCTCCTGGGACACCCGACAGATGTTTTTC; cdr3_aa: CACDPPGTGGSSWDTRQMFF
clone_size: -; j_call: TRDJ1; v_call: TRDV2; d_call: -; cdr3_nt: TGTGCCTGTGACTTAATCGGATCGGGAAGGAACTACACCGATAAACTCATCTTT; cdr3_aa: CACDLIGSGRNYTDKLIF
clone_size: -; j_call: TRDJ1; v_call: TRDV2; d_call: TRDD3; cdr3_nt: TGTGCCTGTGACTTACTGGGGGATAATGGTAGCGATAAACTCATCTTT; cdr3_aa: CACDLLGDNGSDKLIF
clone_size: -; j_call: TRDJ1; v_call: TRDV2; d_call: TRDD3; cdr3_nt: TGTGCCTGTGACGCTGTACTGGGGGTCGAGCGTCACACCGATAAACTCATCTTT; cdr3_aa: CACDAVLGVERHTDKLIF
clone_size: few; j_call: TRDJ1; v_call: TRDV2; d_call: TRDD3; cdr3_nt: TGCGCCTGTGACACCTGGGGGAACACCGATAAACTCATCTTT; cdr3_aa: CACDTWGNTDKLIF
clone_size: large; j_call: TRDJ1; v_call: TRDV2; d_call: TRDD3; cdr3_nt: TGTGCCTGTGACACCCTTCGGGGGCTGGGGGTCCAGTACACCGATAAACTCATCTTT; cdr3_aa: CACDTLRGLGVQYTDKLIF
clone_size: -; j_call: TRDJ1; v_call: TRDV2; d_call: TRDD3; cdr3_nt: TGTGCCTGTGACACATTAACCTGGGCTGGGGGAGCCCCAAAACTCATCTTT; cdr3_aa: CACDTLTWAGGAPKLIF
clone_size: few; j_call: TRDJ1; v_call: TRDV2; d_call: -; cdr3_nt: TGTGCCTGTGACACGGCCGGGCAATTACTGGGTAAACTCATCTTT; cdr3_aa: CACDTAGQLLGKLIF
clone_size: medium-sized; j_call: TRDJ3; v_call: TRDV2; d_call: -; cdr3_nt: TGTGCCTGTGACTCCGCCAACCCAGTTGGGATCTCCGGCTCCTGGGACACCCGACAGATGTTTTTC; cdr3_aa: CACDSANPVGISGSWDTRQMFF
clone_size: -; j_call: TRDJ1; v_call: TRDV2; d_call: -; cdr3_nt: TGTGCCTGTGGCACCGGGGGGGCCACCGATAAACTCATCTTT; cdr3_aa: CACGTGGATDKLIF
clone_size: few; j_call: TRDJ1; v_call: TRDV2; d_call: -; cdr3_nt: TGTGCCTGTGACACCGTGACGGCCGCCGATAAACTCATCTTT; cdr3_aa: CACDTVTAADKLIF
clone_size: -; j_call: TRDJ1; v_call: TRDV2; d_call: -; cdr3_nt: TGTGCCTGTGTGCCTCTGGGGCCGTACACCGATAAACTCATCTTT; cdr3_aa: CACVPLGPYTDKLIF
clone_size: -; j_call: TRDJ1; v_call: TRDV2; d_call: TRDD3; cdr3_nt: TGTGCCTGTGTCCCACTGGGGGATTCCGATCAACTCATCTTT; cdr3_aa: CACVPLGDSDQLIF
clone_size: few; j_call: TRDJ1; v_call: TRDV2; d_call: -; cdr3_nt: TGTGCCTGTGACACCCTAAACATGGTGCCTAACACCGGGAATAAACTCATCTTT; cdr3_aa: CACDTLNMVPNTGNKLIF
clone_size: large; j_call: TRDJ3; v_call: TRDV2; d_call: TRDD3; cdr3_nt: TGTGCCTGTGACACTTTACTGGGGGATACGGTGGCCCGACAGATGTTTTTC; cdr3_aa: CACDTLLGDTVARQMFF
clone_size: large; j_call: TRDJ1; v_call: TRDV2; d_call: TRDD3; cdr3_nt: TGTGCCTGTGACACACTGGGGGATAAAACCGATAAACTCATCTTT; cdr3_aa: CACDTLGDKTDKLIF
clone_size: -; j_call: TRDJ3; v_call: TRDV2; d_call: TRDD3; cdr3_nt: TGTGCCTGTGACAAACTGGGGGACACCAACCCGGAGCCCTGGGACACCCGACAGATGTTTTTC; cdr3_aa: CACDKLGDTNPEPWDTRQMFF
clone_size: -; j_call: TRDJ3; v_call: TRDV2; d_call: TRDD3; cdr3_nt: TGTGCCTGTGACACTACTGGGGGATACCGCTTATCCTGGGACACCCGACAGATGTTTTTC; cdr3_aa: CACDTTGGYRLSWDTRQMFF
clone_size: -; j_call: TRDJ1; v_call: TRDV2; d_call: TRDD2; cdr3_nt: TGTGCCTGTGACGCGCTTCCTACTGTCGTGTGTCCCGAATATCACACCGATAAACTCATCTTT; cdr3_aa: CACDALPTVVCPEYHTDKLIF